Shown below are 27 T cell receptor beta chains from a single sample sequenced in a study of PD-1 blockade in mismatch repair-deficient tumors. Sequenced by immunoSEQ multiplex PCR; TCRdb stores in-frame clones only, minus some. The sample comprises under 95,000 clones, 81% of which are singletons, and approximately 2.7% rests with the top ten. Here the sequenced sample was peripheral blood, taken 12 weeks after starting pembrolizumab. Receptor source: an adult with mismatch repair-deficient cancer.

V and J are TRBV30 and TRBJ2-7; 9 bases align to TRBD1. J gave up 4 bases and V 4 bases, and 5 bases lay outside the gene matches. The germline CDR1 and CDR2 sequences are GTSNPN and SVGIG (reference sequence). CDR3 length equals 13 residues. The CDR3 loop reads CAWTDRGRYEQYF. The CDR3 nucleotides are TGTGCCTGGACGGACAGGGGCAGATACGAGCAGTACTTC. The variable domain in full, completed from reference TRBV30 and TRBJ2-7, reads SQTIHQWPATLVQPVGSPLSLECTVEGTSNPNLYWYRQAAGRGLQLLFYSVGIGQISSEVPQNLSASRPQDRQFILSSKKLLLSDSGFYLCAWTDRGRYEQYFGPGTRLTVT.

CDR3: CASSKAGTTGTGGNTEAFF. In nucleotides, the CDR3 is TGTGCCAGCAGCAAAGCAGGCACCACCGGGACAGGTGGGAACACTGAAGCTTTCTTT. The chain has TRBV7-8 and TRBJ1-1; TRBD1 aligns across 8 bases. This CDR3 spans 19 amino acids. V lost 5 bases, J lost 1 base, and 18 bases stayed unmatched. Germline lookup yields CDR1 SGHVS and CDR2 FQNEAQ.

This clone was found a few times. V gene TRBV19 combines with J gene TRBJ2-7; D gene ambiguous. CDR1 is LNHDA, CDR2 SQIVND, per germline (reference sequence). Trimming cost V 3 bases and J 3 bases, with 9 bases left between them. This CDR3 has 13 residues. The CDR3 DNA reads TGTGCCAGTAGTATCAAAGGCGGCTACGAGCAGTACTTC. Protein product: CASSIKGGYEQYF.

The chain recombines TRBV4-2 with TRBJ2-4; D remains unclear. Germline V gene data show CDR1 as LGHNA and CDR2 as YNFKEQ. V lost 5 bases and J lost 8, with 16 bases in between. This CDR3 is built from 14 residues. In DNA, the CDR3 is TGTGCCAGCAGCGGTGTCAGCCTCGAAGACATTCAGTACTTC. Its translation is CASSGVSLEDIQYF.

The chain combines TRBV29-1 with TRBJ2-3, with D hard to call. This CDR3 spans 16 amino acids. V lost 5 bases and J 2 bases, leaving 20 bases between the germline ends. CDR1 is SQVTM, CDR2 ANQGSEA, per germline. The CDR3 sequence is CSVLGPPLENTDTQYF. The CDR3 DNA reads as TGCAGCGTTTTAGGGCCCCCGTTGGAAAACACAGATACGCAGTATTTT.

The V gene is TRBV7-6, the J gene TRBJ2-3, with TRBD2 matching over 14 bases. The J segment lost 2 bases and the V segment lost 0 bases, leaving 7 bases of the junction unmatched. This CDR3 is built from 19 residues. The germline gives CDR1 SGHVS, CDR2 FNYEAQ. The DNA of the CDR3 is TGTGCCAGCAGCTTAGCCCGACTAGCGGGAGGGCCGAACACAGATACGCAGTATTTT. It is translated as CASSLARLAGGPNTDTQYF.

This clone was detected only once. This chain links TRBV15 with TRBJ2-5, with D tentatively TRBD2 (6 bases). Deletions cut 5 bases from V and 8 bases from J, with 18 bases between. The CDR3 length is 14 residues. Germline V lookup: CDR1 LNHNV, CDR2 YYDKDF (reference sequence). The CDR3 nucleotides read TGTGCCACCAGCCCGGGACCGGGGGTATTTACCCAGTACTTC. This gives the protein CATSPGPGVFTQYF.

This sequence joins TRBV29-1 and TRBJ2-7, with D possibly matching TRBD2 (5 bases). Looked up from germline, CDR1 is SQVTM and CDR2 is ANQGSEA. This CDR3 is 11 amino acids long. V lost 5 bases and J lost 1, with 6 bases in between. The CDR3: CSVRGSYEQYF. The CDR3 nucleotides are TGCAGCGTTCGGGGTTCCTACGAGCAGTACTTC.

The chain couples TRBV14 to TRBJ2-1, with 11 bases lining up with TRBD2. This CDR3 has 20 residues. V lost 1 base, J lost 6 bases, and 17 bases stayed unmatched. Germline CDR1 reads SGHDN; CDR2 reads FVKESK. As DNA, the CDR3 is TGTGCCAGCAGCCAAGTATTGGGGCTAGCGGGAGGCCCCGGGAGCAATGAGCAGTTCTTC. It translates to CASSQVLGLAGGPGSNEQFF.

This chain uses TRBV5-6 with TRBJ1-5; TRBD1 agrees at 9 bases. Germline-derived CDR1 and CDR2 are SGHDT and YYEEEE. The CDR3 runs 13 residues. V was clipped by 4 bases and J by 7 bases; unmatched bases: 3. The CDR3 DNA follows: TGTGCCAGCAGCCGGACAGGGGCCCAGCCCCAGCATTTT. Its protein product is CASSRTGAQPQHF.

DNA of the CDR3: TGTGCCATCAGTGAATCCGATGGCCGGGAAAAACTGTTTTTT. This sequence encodes CAISESDGREKLFF. The chain employs TRBV10-3 and TRBJ1-4; D is undetermined. This CDR3 spans 14 amino acids. Trimming stripped 3 bases from V and 8 bases from J, with 13 bases between. CDR1 and CDR2 (germline): ENHRY, SYGVKD.

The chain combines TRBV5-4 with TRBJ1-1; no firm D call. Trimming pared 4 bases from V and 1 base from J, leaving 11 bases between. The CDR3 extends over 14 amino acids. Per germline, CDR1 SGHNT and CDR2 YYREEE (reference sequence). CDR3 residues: CASSMIGKNTEAFF. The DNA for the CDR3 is TGTGCCAGCAGCATGATAGGAAAGAACACTGAAGCTTTCTTT.

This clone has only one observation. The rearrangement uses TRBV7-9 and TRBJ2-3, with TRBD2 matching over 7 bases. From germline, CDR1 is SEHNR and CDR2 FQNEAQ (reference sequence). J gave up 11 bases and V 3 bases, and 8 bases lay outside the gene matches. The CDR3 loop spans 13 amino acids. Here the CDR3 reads CASSFRGLDEQYF. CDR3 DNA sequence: TGTGCCAGCAGCTTTCGCGGACTAGATGAGCAGTATTTT.

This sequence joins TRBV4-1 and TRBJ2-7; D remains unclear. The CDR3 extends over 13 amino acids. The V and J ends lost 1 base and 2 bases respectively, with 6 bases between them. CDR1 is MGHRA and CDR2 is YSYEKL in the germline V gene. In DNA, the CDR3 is TGCGCCAGCAGCCAAGCTCAGACCTACGAGCAGTACTTC. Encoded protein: CASSQAQTYEQYF.

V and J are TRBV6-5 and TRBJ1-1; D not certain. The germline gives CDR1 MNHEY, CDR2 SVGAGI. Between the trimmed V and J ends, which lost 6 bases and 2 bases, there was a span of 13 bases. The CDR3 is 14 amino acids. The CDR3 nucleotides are TGTGCCAGCAGGACCATGAGATCTAACACTGAAGCTTTCTTT. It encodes CASRTMRSNTEAFF.

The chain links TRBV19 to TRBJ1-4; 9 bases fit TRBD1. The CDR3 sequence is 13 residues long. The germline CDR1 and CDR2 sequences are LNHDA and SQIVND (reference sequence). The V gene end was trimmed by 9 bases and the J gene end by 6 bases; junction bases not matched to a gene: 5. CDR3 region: CASAGQGYEKLFF. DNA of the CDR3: TGTGCCAGCGCGGGACAGGGTTATGAAAAACTGTTTTTT.

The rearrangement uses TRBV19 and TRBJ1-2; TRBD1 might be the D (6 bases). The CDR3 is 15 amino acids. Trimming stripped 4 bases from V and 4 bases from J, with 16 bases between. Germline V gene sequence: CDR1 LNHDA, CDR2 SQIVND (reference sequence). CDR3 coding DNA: TGTGCCAGTAGTAAAAGGGACACCGATGGCTATGGCTACACCTTC. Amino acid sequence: CASSKRDTDGYGYTF. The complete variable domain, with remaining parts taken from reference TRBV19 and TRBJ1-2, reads DGGITQSPKYLFRKEGQNVTLSCEQNLNHDAMYWYRQDPGQGLRLIYYSQIVNDFQKGDIAEGYSVSREKKESFPLTVTSAQKNPTAFYLCASSKRDTDGYGYTFGSGTRLTVV.

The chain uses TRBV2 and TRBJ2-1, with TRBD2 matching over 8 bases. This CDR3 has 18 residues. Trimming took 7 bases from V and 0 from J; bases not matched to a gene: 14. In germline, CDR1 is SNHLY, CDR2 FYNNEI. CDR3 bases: TGTGCCAGCACATTCCAAGGACTAGCTCCGAGCTCCTACAATGAGCAGTTCTTC. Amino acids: CASTFQGLAPSSYNEQFF.

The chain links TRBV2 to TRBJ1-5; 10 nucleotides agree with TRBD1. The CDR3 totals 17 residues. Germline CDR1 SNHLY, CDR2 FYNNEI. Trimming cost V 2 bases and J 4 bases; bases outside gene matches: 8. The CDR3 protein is CASSERTGTGENQPQHF. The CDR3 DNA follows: TGTGCCAGCAGTGAAAGAACCGGGACAGGGGAAAATCAGCCCCAGCATTTT. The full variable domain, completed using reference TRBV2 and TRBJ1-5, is EPEVTQTPSHQVTQMGQEVILRCVPISNHLYFYWYRQILGQKVEFLVSFYNNEISEKSEIFDDQFSVERPDGSNFTLKIRSTKLEDSAMYFCASSERTGTGENQPQHFGDGTRLSIL.

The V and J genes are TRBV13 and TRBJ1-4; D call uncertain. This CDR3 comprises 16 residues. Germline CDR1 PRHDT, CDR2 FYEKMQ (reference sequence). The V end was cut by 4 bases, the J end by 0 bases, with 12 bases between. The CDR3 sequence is CASSSYGVATNEKLFF. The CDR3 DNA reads TGTGCCAGCAGCTCCTACGGGGTGGCAACTAATGAAAAACTGTTTTTT.

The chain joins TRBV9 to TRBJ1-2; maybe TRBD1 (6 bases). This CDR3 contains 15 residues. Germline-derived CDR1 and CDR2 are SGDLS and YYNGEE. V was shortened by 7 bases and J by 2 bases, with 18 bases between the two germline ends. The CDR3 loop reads CASSGASLTNYGYTF. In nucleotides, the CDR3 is TGTGCCAGCTCAGGGGCCTCCCTTACGAACTATGGCTACACCTTC. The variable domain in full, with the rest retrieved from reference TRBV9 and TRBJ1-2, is DSGVTQTPKHLITATGQRVTLRCSPRSGDLSVYWYQQSLDQGLQFLIQYYNGEERAKGNILERFSAQQFPDLHSELNLSSLELGDSALYFCASSGASLTNYGYTFGSGTRLTVV.

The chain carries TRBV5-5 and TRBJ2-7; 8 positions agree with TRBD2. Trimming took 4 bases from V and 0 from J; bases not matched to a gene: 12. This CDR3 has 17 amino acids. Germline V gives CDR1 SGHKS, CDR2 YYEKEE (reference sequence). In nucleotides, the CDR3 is TGTGCCAGCAGCCGGGCCCTTACTAGCGGCAGCTCCTACGAGCAGTACTTC. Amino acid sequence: CASSRALTSGSSYEQYF.

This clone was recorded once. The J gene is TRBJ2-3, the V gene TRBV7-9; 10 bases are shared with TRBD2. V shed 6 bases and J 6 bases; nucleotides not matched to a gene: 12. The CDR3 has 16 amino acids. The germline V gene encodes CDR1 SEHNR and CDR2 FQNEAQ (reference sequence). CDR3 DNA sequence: TGTGCCAGCAGTATCGGACTAGCGGTACCCCCCGATACGCAGTATTTT. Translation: CASSIGLAVPPDTQYF.

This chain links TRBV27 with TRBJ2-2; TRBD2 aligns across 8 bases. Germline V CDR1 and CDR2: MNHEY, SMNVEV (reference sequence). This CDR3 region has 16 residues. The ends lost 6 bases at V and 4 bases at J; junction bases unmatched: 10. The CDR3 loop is CASSTKRELSTGELFF. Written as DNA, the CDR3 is TGTGCCAGCAGCACAAAGCGGGAGTTGAGCACCGGGGAGCTGTTTTTT.

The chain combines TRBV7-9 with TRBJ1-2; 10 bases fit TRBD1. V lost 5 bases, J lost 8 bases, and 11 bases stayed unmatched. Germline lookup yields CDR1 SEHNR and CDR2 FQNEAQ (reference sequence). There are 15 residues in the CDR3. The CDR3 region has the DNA TGTGCCAGCAGCGCAAACCGACAGGGGGCCGTAGGCTACACCTTC. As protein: CASSANRQGAVGYTF.

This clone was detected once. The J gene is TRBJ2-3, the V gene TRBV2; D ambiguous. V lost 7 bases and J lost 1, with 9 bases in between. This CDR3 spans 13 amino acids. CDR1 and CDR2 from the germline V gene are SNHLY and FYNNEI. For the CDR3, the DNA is TGTGCCAGCATCGAGTTAGGCACAGATACGCAGTATTTT. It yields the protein CASIELGTDTQYF.

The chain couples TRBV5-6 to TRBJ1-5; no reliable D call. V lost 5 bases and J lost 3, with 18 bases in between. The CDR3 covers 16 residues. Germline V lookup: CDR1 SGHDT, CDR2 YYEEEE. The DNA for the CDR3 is TGTGCCAGCAGTCCCCGTAGGGAGGCGTTCAATCAGCCCCAGCATTTT. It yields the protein CASSPRREAFNQPQHF. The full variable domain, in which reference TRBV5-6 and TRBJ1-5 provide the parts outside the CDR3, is DAGVTQSPTHLIKTRGQQVTLRCSPKSGHDTVSWYQQALGQGPQFIFQYYEEEERQRGNFPDRFSGHQFPNYSSELNVNALLLGDSALYLCASSPRREAFNQPQHFGDGTRLSIL.